This T cell receptor beta chain was identified during a study of T cells in tuberculosis. Study details: The T cells targeted glucose monomycolate, a mycobacterial lipid, via CD1B. In South Africa, adults with active tuberculosis were compared with IGRA-negative and latently infected IGRA-positive adolescents.

Generated by immunoSEQ multiplex PCR, the TCRdb table keeps only in-frame clones and is missing some. The sample yields nearly 35,000 clones, about 89% seen once. Of note for this clone: Antigen specificity is unknown.

Germline V gene sequence: CDR1 ENHRY, CDR2 SYGVKD. With 5 bases removed from V and 4 bases from J, the gap between germline ends came to 6 bases. The CDR3 contains 11 residues. Whole-study results and caveats: Classification accuracy was about 90% (AUROC over 0.85) with the GMM-specific repertoire. Active tuberculosis TCR-alpha repertoires lay closer to GMM-specific TCRs than IGRA-negative controls, suggesting clonal expansion.

This receptor was identified in a donor aged 5-35 years with latent tuberculosis or without tuberculosis infection. Sequencing was done on a sample of PBMCs. The V call is TRBV10-3, the J call TRBJ2-7, with D perhaps TRBD1 (6 bases). The CDR3 DNA sequence: TGTGCCATCAGTCAGGGGTACGAGCAGTACTTC. It yields the protein CAISQGYEQYF.